Sequencing of this T cell receptor (beta chain) was carried out in a study of Ad26.COV2.S vaccination and SARS-CoV-2 variants. As for the study in general: Donor allocation was to the COV1001 Ad26.COV2.S trial arm. By the intramuscular route, Ad26.COV2.S was given once, or twice 56 days apart.

With respect to this clone: Its antigen is unknown.

Study results and caveats: Ad26.COV2.S recipients had broader spike-specific TCRs (P = 0.0014).

The table came from immunoSEQ multiplex PCR; TCRdb's copy has only in-frame clones and leaves some out. The table has a few hundred thousand clones, around nine tenths seen once. This sample's treatment: some 19 received Ad26.COV2.S at low or high dose, single or two shots; 5 received placebo; per-sample allocation not given. Samples were taken on day 63 after the first vaccine or placebo injection. CDR3 length equals 15 residues. Germline CDR1 SGHDT, CDR2 YYEEEE. The V end was cut by 3 bases, the J end by 6 bases, with 18 bases between. This rearrangement joins TRBV5-6 to TRBJ1-2; TRBD1 is a possible D gene (5 bases). This receptor was identified in a person between 18 and 60 years old who received the Ad26.COV2.S COVID-19 vaccine or a placebo. The material sequenced was peripheral blood, taken in a trial of Ad26.COV2.S vaccine versus placebo. CDR3 coding DNA: TGTGCCAGCAGCTATGGGGGGGTTCCGGTTGATGGCTACACCTTC. This codes for CASSYGGVPVDGYTF.